Within the sample, the clone carrying this T cell receptor (beta chain) is medium-sized. The sample comes from a study of OX40 agonist ivuxolimab in advanced cancers. Assay: immunoSEQ multiplex PCR; the TCRdb copy retains only in-frame clones and omits some. The sample has approximately 56,000 clones; around 87% are singletons. The CDR3 length is 14 residues. V was pared by 4 bases and J by 5 bases, with 14 bases between. CDR1 and CDR2 (germline): MNHEY, SMNVEV (reference sequence). This chain uses TRBV27 with TRBJ2-5, with D hard to call. This TCR was sampled from an adult with an advanced solid tumor such as melanoma, head and neck, liver or kidney cancer. The sample here was CD4+ or CD8+ T cells sorted from blood, taken in a trial of the OX40 agonist ivuxolimab. CDR3 nucleotide sequence: TGTGCCAGCAGTTCCCGACCGAGAACTGAGACCCAGTACTTC. It codes for CASSSRPRTETQYF.